This is a list of T cell receptor beta chains from one sample in a study of regulatory T cells in long-lasting Graves disease. MiXCR, applied by TCRdb to the multiplex PCR reads, yields one record per CDR3 protein. The data hold under 400,000 distinct CDR3 sequences, with over 15% observed a single time. The data were also submitted as part of a second study, on T cells in Graves' hyperthyroidism and ophthalmopathy.

Sequencing was performed on peripheral blood mononuclear cells (PBMCs), taken at new diagnosis, from a patient treated with antithyroid drugs. The receptors were gathered from a man in his forties with Graves disease. Each CDR3 is given with its conserved first and last residue. D genes are given only for firm matches. Size is omitted from some rows. Given values are once, few, many or a class for expanded clones.

DNA	CDR3	D	size	V	J
TGTGCCAGCAGCTCCCTGGGGTTTCGTGAAAAACTGTTTTTT	CASSSLGFREKLFF	-	many	TRBV11-2	TRBJ1-4
TGCGCCAGCAGCTTGGCACAGGGGGCGTCCTACGAGCAGTACTTC	CASSLAQGASYEQYF	TRBD1	-	TRBV5-1	TRBJ2-7
TGCGCCAGCAGAAGGGACTACCAAGAGACCCAGTACTTC	CASRRDYQETQYF	-	many	TRBV5-1	TRBJ2-5
TGCGCCAGCAGCTCCCGGACAGTGGGGACAGATACGCAGTATTTT	CASSSRTVGTDTQYF	-	many	TRBV5-1	TRBJ2-3
TGTGCCAGCAGCTTTGACAGGGCCCATGAAGCTTTCTTT	CASSFDRAHEAFF	TRBD1	many	TRBV7-9	TRBJ1-1
TGTGCCAGCAGTTTAAGGGACAGGGTACAGCCCCAGCATTTT	CASSLRDRVQPQHF	TRBD1	many	TRBV12-3/TRBV12-4	TRBJ1-5
TGCGCCAGCAGCTTGGGGGGGGGGTACAATGAGCAGTTCTTC	CASSLGGGYNEQFF	TRBD2	few	TRBV5-1	TRBJ2-1
TGCGCCAGCAGCTTATTCAGGGGCGCCGGTAACACTGAAGCTTTCTTT	CASSLFRGAGNTEAFF	-	many	TRBV5-1	TRBJ1-1
TGTGCCAGCTCCATCAGTGGACAGATATTCTACGAGCAGTACTTC	CASSISGQIFYEQYF	-	many	TRBV18	TRBJ2-7
TGTGCCAGCAGTTACAGGGGCCTCATGAACACTGAAGCTTTCTTT	CASSYRGLMNTEAFF	-	many	TRBV6-5	TRBJ1-1
TGCGCCAGCAGCCACACAGGGGCGGGCACAGATACGCAGTATTTT	CASSHTGAGTDTQYF	TRBD1	once	TRBV4-3	TRBJ2-3
TGTGCCAGCAGCTTCTACCCCGACAGGCGAAGGACTGAAGCTTTCTTT	CASSFYPDRRRTEAFF	-	many	TRBV11-1	TRBJ1-1
TGTGCCAGCAGCCAAGAACTAGCGGGGGCCCAAGAGACCCAGTACTTC	CASSQELAGAQETQYF	TRBD2	many	TRBV3-1	TRBJ2-5
TGTGCCAGCAGCTCACGGGTATCCGGGGAGCTGTTTTTT	CASSSRVSGELFF	-	many	TRBV7-3	TRBJ2-2
TGTGCCAGCAGCTTATTTAAGGCTGGGGCCAACGTCCTGACTTTC	CASSLFKAGANVLTF	-	many	TRBV7-2	TRBJ2-6
TGTGCCAGCAGTGAAGGTCTAGACAGGGAAAAACTGTTTTTT	CASSEGLDREKLFF	-	many	TRBV6-1	TRBJ1-4
TGTGCCAGCAGTTTGGTGGGACAGTTTAGGGAAAAACTGTTTTTT	CASSLVGQFREKLFF	TRBD1	many	TRBV28	TRBJ1-4
TGCAGCGTTGAAGATCCGGGCAGTTCCCTAAATTACAATGAGCAGTTCTTC	CSVEDPGSSLNYNEQFF	-	few	TRBV29-1	TRBJ2-1
TGTGCCAGCTCACCAGGGCCGAGAGGAGCTTTCTTT	CASSPGPRGAFF	-	-	TRBV18	TRBJ1-1
TGTGCCAGCAGCGCGACAGGGAATCGCAATGAGCAGTTCTTC	CASSATGNRNEQFF	TRBD1	many	TRBV11-2	TRBJ2-1
TGTGCCAGCAGCCAACGTGTCGCGGCACTACAAGAGACCCAGTACTTC	CASSQRVAALQETQYF	-	few	TRBV3-2	TRBJ2-5
TGCAGCGGATGGGGACCCCCGGGCACAGATACGCAGTATTTT	CSGWGPPGTDTQYF	-	many	TRBV29-1	TRBJ2-3
TGCAGTGTTATCTCAGCGGGGGGGCCAGGAGAGACCCAGTACTTC	CSVISAGGPGETQYF	TRBD2	-	TRBV20-1	TRBJ2-5
TGTGCCAGCAGTTACTCCCATAACATCGCTAACTATGGCTACACCTTC	CASSYSHNIANYGYTF	-	few	TRBV6-2/TRBV6-3	TRBJ1-2
TGTGCCAGCAGCATACCAAGGATGATCCAAGAGACCCAGTACTTC	CASSIPRMIQETQYF	-	many	TRBV7-3	TRBJ2-5
TGCAGTGCCGCCTGGACAGGGCGGGGGGTCGAGCAGTACTTC	CSAAWTGRGVEQYF	-	many	TRBV20-1	TRBJ2-7
TGTGCCAGCAGCTTAGATTTGGGGACCCAGTACTTC	CASSLDLGTQYF	-	few	TRBV7-2	TRBJ2-5
TGCAGTGCTACACTAGCGGGGGGGCACAATGAGCAGTTCTTC	CSATLAGGHNEQFF	TRBD2	-	TRBV20-1	TRBJ2-1
TGTGCCAGCACTCAGGGCGGGGGCAATTACAATGAGCAGTTCTTC	CASTQGGGNYNEQFF	-	few	TRBV5-4	TRBJ2-1
TGTGCCTGGAGGCGACAGGTGAACACTGAAGCTTTCTTT	CAWRRQVNTEAFF	-	many	TRBV30	TRBJ1-1
TGCAGTGCTCACGTCCCGGGACAGGGAGGGAAGGGTCAGCCCCAGCATTTT	CSAHVPGQGGKGQPQHF	TRBD1	-	TRBV20-1	TRBJ1-5
TGTGCCTGGAGTTCCGGGCTCGATCAGCCCCAGCATTTT	CAWSSGLDQPQHF	-	few	TRBV30	TRBJ1-5
TGTGCCAGCAGCCGCCTCACGGGGGGAAACACAGATACGCAGTATTTT	CASSRLTGGNTDTQYF	TRBD2	many	TRBV5-6	TRBJ2-3
TGTGCCAGCAGTACGATGGGACAGCACAATGAGCAGTTCTTC	CASSTMGQHNEQFF	TRBD1	-	TRBV12-3/TRBV12-4	TRBJ2-1
TGCGCCAGCAGCTCCGGGACACCCTACGGGAGGCTGTTTTTT	CASSSGTPYGRLFF	-	-	TRBV5-1	TRBJ2-2
TGTGCCAGCAGCGGACGGTCCGGGGTCAACGAGCAGTACTTC	CASSGRSGVNEQYF	-	many	TRBV7-9	TRBJ2-7
TGTGCCAGCAGCGCTGGGCGAAGGACCTCTGGAAACACCATATATTTT	CASSAGRRTSGNTIYF	-	few	TRBV9	TRBJ1-3
TGTGCCTGGAGTGCGGACACTATCGGTTTCGAGCAGTACTTC	CAWSADTIGFEQYF	-	many	TRBV30	TRBJ2-7
TGTGCCAGCAGCTTGGGGACTAGCCCCATTACGGATACGCAGTATTTT	CASSLGTSPITDTQYF	TRBD2	-	TRBV5-8	TRBJ2-3
TGTGCCAGCTCACCATCGGGAGGGGATCAGCCCCAGCATTTT	CASSPSGGDQPQHF	-	many	TRBV18	TRBJ1-5
TGTGCCATCAGTCCGAGGACAGGCAGCTCCTACAATGAGCAGTTCTTC	CAISPRTGSSYNEQFF	TRBD1	-	TRBV10-3	TRBJ2-1
TGTGCCTGGAGTGTTACGCAGCGAAATTCACCCCTCCACTTT	CAWSVTQRNSPLHF	-	-	TRBV30	TRBJ1-6
TGTGCCAGCAGCCTGAGACTAGCGGGGAACAATGAGCAGTTCTTC	CASSLRLAGNNEQFF	TRBD2	many	TRBV28	TRBJ2-1
TGTGCCAGCAGCACCAGGGGCTATAATTCACCCCTCCACTTT	CASSTRGYNSPLHF	-	few	TRBV11-1	TRBJ1-6
TGTGCCATCAGTGAAAGCTTGGGGCCCCACCGGGAGCTGTTTTTT	CAISESLGPHRELFF	-	-	TRBV10-3	TRBJ2-2
TGCGCCAGCAGCTTGGACTCGACAGGACCCACCGGGGAGCTGTTTTTT	CASSLDSTGPTGELFF	-	-	TRBV5-1	TRBJ2-2
TGTGCCAGCAGTTACTCGAGTACGGGGGAGCAGTTCTTC	CASSYSSTGEQFF	-	many	TRBV6-2/TRBV6-3	TRBJ2-1
TGTGCCATCAAGACTAGCCGGACAGATACGCAGTATTTT	CAIKTSRTDTQYF	TRBD2	many	TRBV10-3	TRBJ2-3
TGCAGTGCTATGGGACTAGCGGGGAGCTCCTACAATGAGCAGTTCTTC	CSAMGLAGSSYNEQFF	TRBD2	many	TRBV20-1	TRBJ2-1
TGTGCCAGCTTAAGACTAGCAAAAGGCACCGGGGAGCTGTTTTTT	CASLRLAKGTGELFF	TRBD2	-	TRBV27	TRBJ2-2
TGCGCCAGCAGCTTTTCCAGGGATACGCAGTATTTT	CASSFSRDTQYF	-	many	TRBV5-1	TRBJ2-3
TGTGCCAGCAGCCTACCGGGACTAGCAGAGACCCAGTACTTC	CASSLPGLAETQYF	TRBD2	many	TRBV7-9	TRBJ2-5
TGTGCCAGTAGTATTCGCGGGGGGGCTGGCACAGATACGCAGTATTTT	CASSIRGGAGTDTQYF	TRBD2	few	TRBV19	TRBJ2-3
TGCGCCAGCACCCGAGGCGGGAGCACAGATACGCAGTATTTT	CASTRGGSTDTQYF	-	many	TRBV5-1	TRBJ2-3
TGTGCCAGCAGGTACGGGACTAACCAGCCCCAGCATTTT	CASRYGTNQPQHF	-	many	TRBV6-5	TRBJ1-5
TGCAGCGTCTTAACAACTCAGGGGCCAACTAATGAAAAACTGTTTTTT	CSVLTTQGPTNEKLFF	-	-	TRBV29-1	TRBJ1-4
TGCAGTGCCCGGGACAGGGGACGTCAAGAGACCCAGTACTTC	CSARDRGRQETQYF	TRBD1	many	TRBV20-1	TRBJ2-5